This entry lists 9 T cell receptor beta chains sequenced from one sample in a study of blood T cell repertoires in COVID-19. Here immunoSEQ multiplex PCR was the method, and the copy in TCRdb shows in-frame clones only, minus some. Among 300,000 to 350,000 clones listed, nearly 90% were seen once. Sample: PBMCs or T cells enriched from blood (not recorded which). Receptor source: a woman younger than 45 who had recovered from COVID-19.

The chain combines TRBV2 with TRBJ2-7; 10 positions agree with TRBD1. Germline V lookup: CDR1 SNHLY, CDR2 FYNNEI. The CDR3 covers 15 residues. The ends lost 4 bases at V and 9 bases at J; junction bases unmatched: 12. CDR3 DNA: TGTGCCAGCAGTGCAACCGGGACAGGGGTTAGGGGGCAGTACTTC. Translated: CASSATGTGVRGQYF.

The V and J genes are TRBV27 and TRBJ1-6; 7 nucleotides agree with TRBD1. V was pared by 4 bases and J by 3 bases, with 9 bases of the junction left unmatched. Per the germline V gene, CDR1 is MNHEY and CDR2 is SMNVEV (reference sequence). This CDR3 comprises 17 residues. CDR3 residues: CASSSWDSPIYNSPLHF. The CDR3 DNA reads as TGTGCCAGCAGTTCGTGGGACAGTCCCATCTATAATTCACCCCTCCACTTT.

CDR3: CATSDGQTNQPQHF. The DNA of the CDR3 is TGTGCCACCAGTGATGGACAGACAAATCAGCCCCAGCATTTT. The chain employs TRBV24-1 and TRBJ1-5, with D possibly TRBD1 on 6 matching bases. Germline loops: CDR1 KGHDR, CDR2 SFDVKD. Trimming left V 3 bases short and J 4 bases short, with 9 bases between. The CDR3 loop spans 14 amino acids.

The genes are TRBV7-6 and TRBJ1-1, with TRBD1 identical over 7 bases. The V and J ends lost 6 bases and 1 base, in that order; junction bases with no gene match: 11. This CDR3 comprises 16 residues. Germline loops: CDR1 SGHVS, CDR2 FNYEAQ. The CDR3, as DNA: TGTGCCAGCAGTCGGGCAGGGGGTACCCAGAACACTGAAGCTTTCTTT. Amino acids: CASSRAGGTQNTEAFF.

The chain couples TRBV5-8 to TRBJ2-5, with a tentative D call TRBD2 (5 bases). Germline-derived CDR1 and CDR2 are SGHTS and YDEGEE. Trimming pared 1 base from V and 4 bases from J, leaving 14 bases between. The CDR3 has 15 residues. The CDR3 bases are TGTGCCAGCAGCTTGCAGGACTTCGGCTTAGAGACCCAGTACTTC. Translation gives CASSLQDFGLETQYF.

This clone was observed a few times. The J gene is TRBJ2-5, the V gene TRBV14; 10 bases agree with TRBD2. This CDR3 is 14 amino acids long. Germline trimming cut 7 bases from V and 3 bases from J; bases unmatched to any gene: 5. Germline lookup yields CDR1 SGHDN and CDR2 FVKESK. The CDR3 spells CASTLAGVEETQYF. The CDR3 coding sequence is TGTGCCAGCACCCTAGCGGGAGTGGAAGAGACCCAGTACTTC.

The CDR3 nucleotides read TGCGCCAGCAGCTTGGGGGGGACTACCGACACCGGGGAGCTGTTTTTT. Protein product: CASSLGGTTDTGELFF. The V call is TRBV5-1, the J call TRBJ2-2, with 7 bases aligning to TRBD2. CDR1 SGHRS and CDR2 YFSETQ come from the germline V gene. The CDR3 loop spans 16 amino acids. V lost 0 bases and J lost 3; bases outside the gene matches: 5.

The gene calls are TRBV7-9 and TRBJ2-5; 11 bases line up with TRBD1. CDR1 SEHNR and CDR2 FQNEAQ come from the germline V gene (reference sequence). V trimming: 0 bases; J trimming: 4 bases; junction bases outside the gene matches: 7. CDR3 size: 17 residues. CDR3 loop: CASSLAGTGGIGETQYF. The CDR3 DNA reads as TGTGCCAGCAGCTTAGCCGGGACAGGGGGGATTGGAGAGACCCAGTACTTC.

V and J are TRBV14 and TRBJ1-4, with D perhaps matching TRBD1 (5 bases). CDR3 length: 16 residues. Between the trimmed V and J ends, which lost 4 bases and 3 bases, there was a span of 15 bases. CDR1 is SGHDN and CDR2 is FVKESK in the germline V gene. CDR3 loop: CASSPYGRGANEKLFF. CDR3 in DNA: TGTGCCAGCAGCCCCTATGGACGGGGGGCTAATGAAAAACTGTTTTTT.